What follows are 2 T cell receptor beta chains derived from one specimen sequenced in a study of shared clonotypes between healthy human individuals. Some clones are missing from TCRdb's copy, which holds only in-frame ones; the method was immunoSEQ multiplex PCR. The data hold a few million clones, with about 92% observed a single time. The material sequenced was naive CD4+ T cells sorted from blood. Subset meaning: CD45RA+ positively selected. These receptor sequences come from a man aged 18 to 29 in good health.

The chain joins TRBV19 to TRBJ1-6; D is unclear. The CDR3 runs 13 residues. The V gene lost 3 bases and the J gene lost 5 bases, with 5 bases spanning the gap. Germline lookup yields CDR1 LNHDA and CDR2 SQIVND (reference sequence). The CDR3 nucleotides are TGTGCCAGTAGTATTGTCGATAATTCACCCCTCCACTTT. It yields the protein CASSIVDNSPLHF.

V gene TRBV6-5 combines with J gene TRBJ2-5, with a tentative D call TRBD2 (5 bases). The germline V gene has CDR1 MNHEY and CDR2 SVGAGI. This CDR3 region has 14 residues. Trimming took off 0 bases at V and 4 bases at J, with 9 bases between the two ends. CDR3 nucleotide sequence: TGTGCCAGCAGTTACTCGATACTAGGAGAGACCCAGTACTTC. Translation: CASSYSILGETQYF.